This T cell receptor beta chain derives from a study of T cells after posttransplantation cyclophosphamide. Study conclusions and caveats: Donor CD8+ memory clones often dominated recipient blood repertoires at later times.

This related bone marrow graft donor gave peripheral blood on the day of marrow donation. Generated by immunoSEQ multiplex PCR, the TCRdb table keeps only in-frame clones and is missing some. The sample consists of tens of thousands of clones, around 94% of them appearing once. Germline CDR1 is SGHAT and CDR2 is FQNNGV. Trimming stripped 5 bases from V and 10 bases from J, with 21 bases between. This CDR3 contains 15 residues. Concerning this clone: What it binds is not known.

The chain couples TRBV11-2 to TRBJ2-1; D ambiguous. The source is a woman aged 25 to 45 in good health and a related stem cell transplant donor. Material: PBMCs. The CDR3 here is CASSLDDSFSKEQFF. The CDR3 DNA sequence: TGTGCCAGCAGCCTTGACGACTCCTTTAGCAAGGAGCAGTTCTTC.